This entry concerns a single T cell receptor (beta chain). The germline V gene encodes CDR1 SGHTA and CDR2 FQGNSA. The CDR3 sequence is 13 residues long. Trimming shortened V by 8 bases and J by 9 bases, and 17 bases separated the two germline ends. These data are taken from a study of technical replicates of blood from several donors. Clones were read by immunoSEQ multiplex PCR, and TCRdb kept only the in-frame ones, dropping some. Found here are roughly 80,000 clones, approximately 90% of them singletons; the top ten hold 0.35% to 0.45%. Sequenced: T cells isolated from PBMCs. The clonotype originates from a human donor in good health. V and J are TRBV7-2 and TRBJ2-4; unclear D gene. CDR3 in amino acids: CASEEISPGIQYF. CDR3 nucleotide sequence: TGTGCCAGCGAGGAGATTAGCCCGGGCATTCAGTACTTC.